This is a list of T cell receptor beta chains from one sample in a study of patients and donors after allogeneic stem cell transplantation. TCRdb re-derived calls from the RT-PCR reads in MiXCR, one entry per CDR3 protein. The sample shows about a million distinct CDR3 sequences, roughly 18% of them seen only once. Sequencing was done on a sample of blood, either unsorted or a sorted T cell fraction (not recorded which). These receptor sequences come from a human donor who was either an allogeneic HSCT recipient or a stem cell or donor lymphocyte infusion donor (not recorded which). It is not recorded whose cells these are; they may come from a transplant donor. The CDR3 runs from the conserved cysteine through the conserved F or W.

J gene	V gene	CDR3 protein
TRBJ2-1	TRBV5-4	CASSPSWMRDNDNEQFF
TRBJ2-1	TRBV6-5	CASSYRSHPGLTEQFF
TRBJ2-2	TRBV12-5	CASGLREETGELFF
TRBJ2-7	TRBV20-1	CSAIKPGSSYEQYF
TRBJ2-1	TRBV19	CASWDRGRREQFF
TRBJ2-5	TRBV9	CASSLYSGTRETQYF
TRBJ2-2	TRBV6-4	CASSREGRPTGELFF
TRBJ2-2	TRBV6-1	CASRGGGHGELFF
TRBJ2-7	TRBV7-2	CASSADRGNIYEQYF
TRBJ1-2	TRBV7-2	CASSLISGGEGYTF
TRBJ1-2	TRBV7-9	CASTRPGTGGNGYTF
TRBJ2-5	TRBV4-2	CASSPYRAGETQYF
TRBJ2-3	TRBV2	CASSATSGGPDTQYF
TRBJ1-2	TRBV12-3/TRBV12-4	CASSRTGRSGYTF
TRBJ2-3	TRBV30	CAWSEVGQDTQYF
TRBJ2-1	TRBV10-2	CASSEREGGEIALYNEQFF
TRBJ2-3	TRBV5-1	CASSSGLPPSTDTQYF
TRBJ2-5	TRBV6-1	CASSEREATGTSGRETQYF
TRBJ1-2	TRBV15	CATSRDLSPGIRGYTF
TRBJ1-1	TRBV7-3	CASSLTSGAPEAFF
TRBJ1-2	TRBV19	CASGGQGTSGYTF
TRBJ1-2	TRBV4-3	CASSQGSSGAGYGYTF